This T cell receptor beta chain was sequenced during a study of T-cell reconstitution after alpha-beta-depleted transplantation in children (dated by TCRdb to 2016 to 2018). About the investigation overall: Using TCR repertoire profiling, the study followed T-cell immune reconstitution in a quantitative way in children after TCRalphabeta/CD19-depleted allogeneic hematopoietic cell transplantation. What the work shows at the level of the full study, not this receptor alone: Over subsequent months, a decline in hyperexpanded clone frequencies was noted, and after one year, T-cell counts and TCRbeta diversity were mostly ascribed to newly produced T cells. The high TCRbeta diversity at day 60 in some patients was ascribed to recipient T cells and intrathymic progenitors that had survived conditioning. The apparently early recovery of alphabetaT-cell counts about two months after transplant reportedly depended on only several hundred rapidly expanded clones that came from non-depleted graft cells.

There are a few counts of this clonotype. Its antigen target is currently unknown. No quality values exist for individual bases; no much larger clone is one base distant. Interpreted using the paper, the treatment or condition label stands for: allogeneic hematopoietic cell transplantation with graft depleted of TCRalphabeta T cells and CD19 B cells. TCRalphabeta/CD19-depleted allogeneic hematopoietic cell grafts were given to the transplant recipients, all of whom were children. The CDR3 holds 13 amino acids from the cysteine to the phenylalanine. Only CDR3 DNA is held: 39 bases, read in frame from base 1. The germline V gene supplies CDR1 SGHDN and CDR2 FVKESK. V is clipped by 0 bases and J by 2 bases, and the sequence between their germline boundaries is 3 bases long. Libraries were built with PCR. For sequencing, an Illumina HiSeq 2500 was employed. To normalize quantification of the TCRbeta repertoire, the TCR libraries were built with molecular barcoding that relied on unique molecular identifiers. The public reads were reanalyzed by TCRdb: fastp trimming at Q25, MiXCR alignment, in-frame beta chains only. When rows share a CDR3 protein, they turn into one entry using the most common DNA and genes. This sample gives hundreds of thousands of distinct CDR3 sequences in total; around 12% of them show up just once. The ten biggest clones cover around 0.8% of the sample.

The rearranged chain carries TRBV14 and TRBJ2-3; no D segment can be confidently identified. Sequenced material: PBMCs, taken before TCRalphabeta/CD19-depleted stem cell transplant. This clonotype originated in a girl aged 2 to 10 with congenital amegakaryocytic thrombocytopenia, due to receive a stem cell transplant. The nucleotide sequence reads as follows: TGTGCCAGCAGCCAAGAGGTCACAGATACGCAGTATTTT. Its protein is CASSQEVTDTQYF.